Presented here are 26 T cell receptor beta chains from one specimen sequenced in a study of CD8 T cells in ankylosing spondylitis. TCRdb analysed the 5' RACE reads with MiXCR anew, one entry per CDR3 protein. The sample consists of more than 25,000 distinct CDR3 sequences, approximately 15% of them appearing once. The sequenced material came from blood. All receptors come from a male donor with ankylosing spondylitis or in good health (not recorded which).

The chain is built from TRBV20-1 and TRBJ2-1; 10 positions agree with TRBD2. V gave up 6 bases and J gave up 5 bases; unmatched junction bases: 10. Germline CDR1 and CDR2: DFQATT and SNEGSKA (reference sequence). The CDR3 has 15 residues. The CDR3 is CSANPGLAVDNEQFF. For the CDR3, the DNA is TGCAGTGCCAACCCCGGACTAGCGGTCGACAATGAGCAGTTCTTC.

The chain couples TRBV11-2 to TRBJ2-1; 7 bases match TRBD2. This CDR3 comprises 14 residues. Germline CDR1 reads SGHAT; CDR2 reads FQNNGV. Trimming took 2 bases from V and 4 from J; bases not matched to a gene: 2. The CDR3 sequence: CASSLSGTYNEQFF. The DNA for the CDR3 is TGTGCCAGCAGCTTAAGCGGGACTTACAATGAGCAGTTCTTC.

In its sample, this clonotype was seen a few times. This rearrangement joins TRBV15 to TRBJ2-5; no clear D gene. Trimming took 5 bases from V and 3 from J, leaving 13 bases between them. The germline gives CDR1 LNHNV, CDR2 YYDKDF (reference sequence). This CDR3 has 14 amino acids. This chain's CDR3 is CATSLGRAKETQYF. The CDR3 region has the DNA TGTGCCACCAGCCTAGGACGGGCGAAAGAGACCCAGTACTTC.

The chain links TRBV7-3 to TRBJ2-2, with D tentatively TRBD1 or TRBD2 (5 bases each). V was trimmed by 5 bases and J by 5 bases, leaving 12 bases between them. The CDR3 is 14 amino acids. The germline V gene has CDR1 SGHTA and CDR2 FQGTGA. CDR3: CASSPGSWTGELFF. CDR3 in DNA: TGTGCCAGCAGCCCAGGGAGCTGGACCGGGGAGCTGTTTTTT.

The chain links TRBV28 to TRBJ2-7; no clear D. The germline V gene has CDR1 MDHEN and CDR2 SYDVKM. V dropped 3 bases and J dropped 3 bases, with 9 bases sitting between them. CDR3 size: 13 residues. CDR3 residues: CASSFAASYEQYV. In DNA form, the CDR3 reads TGTGCCAGCAGTTTTGCGGCAAGCTACGAGCAGTACGTC.

The V gene is TRBV4-1, the J gene TRBJ2-1; 8 bases agree with TRBD2. Germline trimming cut 0 bases from V and 4 bases from J; bases unmatched to any gene: 14. Germline V lookup: CDR1 MGHRA, CDR2 YSYEKL. This CDR3 has 19 residues. The CDR3 spells CASSQEPQTGLGSYNEQFF. The CDR3 DNA follows: TGCGCCAGCAGCCAAGAACCGCAAACGGGACTAGGGTCGTACAATGAGCAGTTCTTC.

This clonotype showed up just a few times. The chain carries TRBV20-1 and TRBJ1-4, with 10 bases fitting TRBD1. From germline, CDR1 is DFQATT and CDR2 SNEGSKA (reference sequence). The CDR3 is made up of 17 amino acids. V lost 3 bases and J lost 7; bases outside the gene matches: 14. The CDR3 nucleotides are TGCAGTGCTAGGGGGACTTTAGGACAGGGGGAATCTGAAAAACTGTTTTTT. It codes for CSARGTLGQGESEKLFF.

The chain carries TRBV12-3 or TRBV12-4 and TRBJ1-4; 7 bases align to TRBD1. J was trimmed by 6 bases and V by 5 bases; bases with no gene match: 12. The CDR3 sequence is 16 residues long. The CDR3 coding sequence is TGTGCCAGCAGTCCGGGGGTTAGGGGGCTGGATGAAAAACTGTTTTTT. It yields the protein CASSPGVRGLDEKLFF.

Many counts were recorded for this clonotype. The chain is built from TRBV6-5 and TRBJ1-4; D call uncertain. V lost 6 bases, J lost 8 bases, and 16 bases lay in between. Germline CDR1 MNHEY, CDR2 SVGAGI. The CDR3 is made up of 14 amino acids. The CDR3 here is CASSRYGPGEKLFF. CDR3 sequence (DNA): TGTGCCAGCAGCCGCTATGGGCCAGGCGAAAAACTGTTTTTT.

This clonotype was picked up a small number of times. The chain couples TRBV5-6 to TRBJ2-1, with TRBD1 identical over 7 bases. This CDR3 is 13 amino acids long. V lost 4 bases to trimming and J lost 3 bases; unmatched junction nucleotides: 1. Germline CDR1 and CDR2: SGHDT and YYEEEE. The CDR3 region is CASSRQGYNEQFF. DNA of the CDR3: TGTGCCAGCAGCCGACAGGGCTACAATGAGCAGTTCTTC.

The J gene is TRBJ2-2, the V gene TRBV15, with D perhaps TRBD1 (6 bases). Germline CDR1 is LNHNV and CDR2 is YYDKDF (reference sequence). V lost 6 bases, J lost 2 bases, and 10 bases lay in between. The CDR3 has 14 amino acids. The CDR3 protein is CATRTGTNTGELFF. The CDR3 DNA is TGTGCCACCAGGACAGGAACCAACACCGGGGAGCTGTTTTTT. Based on the CDR3 plus reference TRBV15 and TRBJ2-2, the full variable domain is DAMVIQNPRYQVTQFGKPVTLSCSQTLNHNVMYWYQQKSSQAPKLLFHYYDKDFNNEADTPDNFQSRRPNTSFCFLDIRSPGLGDTAMYLCATRTGTNTGELFFGEGSRLTVL.

The chain joins TRBV4-3 to TRBJ2-1; 11 nucleotides align to TRBD2. CDR1 is LGHNA, CDR2 YSLEER, per germline. V shed 3 bases and J 7 bases; nucleotides not matched to a gene: 5. This CDR3 comprises 15 residues. CDR3 loop: CASSHQLAGENEQFF. DNA of the CDR3: TGCGCCAGCAGCCATCAACTAGCGGGAGAGAATGAGCAGTTCTTC.

The chain joins TRBV6-2 or TRBV6-3 to TRBJ1-1; 7 bases are shared with TRBD1. Germline V lookup: CDR1 MNHEY, CDR2 SVGEGT. V was pared by 2 bases and J by 4 bases, with 16 bases of the junction left unmatched. This CDR3 comprises 18 residues. The DNA for the CDR3 is TGTGCCAGCAGTTACGGGACAGCGAAGCGAGCGTTAAGCACTGAAGCTTTCTTT. This translates into CASSYGTAKRALSTEAFF.

Only a few counts were recorded for this clonotype. This chain connects TRBV9 to TRBJ2-7, with 8 bases that match TRBD2. CDR1 and CDR2 (germline): SGDLS, YYNGEE. The J segment lost 0 bases and the V segment lost 0 bases, leaving 2 bases of the junction unmatched. There are 15 residues in the CDR3. The CDR3 reads CASSVEGTSSYEQYF. The CDR3, as DNA: TGTGCCAGCAGCGTAGAAGGGACTAGCTCCTACGAGCAGTACTTC.

The V and J genes are TRBV7-2 and TRBJ2-3; D is perhaps TRBD2 (5 bases). The length of the CDR3 is 16 residues. Trimming cost V 5 bases and J 0 bases, with 15 bases left between them. The germline V gene encodes CDR1 SGHTA and CDR2 FQGNSA. The chain's CDR3 is CASSAQSGRSTDTQYF. The CDR3 coding sequence is TGTGCCAGCAGCGCCCAAAGTGGGAGAAGCACAGATACGCAGTATTTT.

The chain employs TRBV9 and TRBJ2-3; D unclear. Per germline, CDR1 SGDLS and CDR2 YYNGEE. Trimming cost V 2 bases and J 2 bases, with 3 bases left between them. There are 12 residues in the CDR3. This CDR3 reads CASSVDTDTQYF. DNA for the CDR3: TGTGCCAGCAGCGTCGACACAGATACGCAGTATTTT.

The V call is TRBV7-2, the J call TRBJ1-4; 8 bases map to TRBD1. The trim removed 5 bases at V and 8 bases at J, leaving 10 bases unmatched. The V gene's germline CDR1 is SGHTA and CDR2 FQGNSA. The CDR3 contains 15 residues. Here the CDR3 DNA reads TGTGCCAGCAGCGCCTTCCAGGGGGCGGGGGAAAAACTGTTTTTT. Translation: CASSAFQGAGEKLFF. Supplemented by reference TRBV7-2 and TRBJ1-4, the full variable domain reads GAGVSQSPSNKVTEKGKDVELRCDPISGHTALYWYRQSLGQGLEFLIYFQGNSAPDKSGLPSDRFSAERTGGSVSTLTIQRTQQEDSAVYLCASSAFQGAGEKLFFGSGTQLSVL.

As DNA, the CDR3 is TGTGCCAGCAGCTTAAGGAACTCTGGAAACACCATATATTTT. Protein sequence: CASSLRNSGNTIYF. The genes are TRBV7-2 and TRBJ1-3; D is uncertain. Germline lookup yields CDR1 SGHTA and CDR2 FQGNSA. Trimming took off 2 bases at V and 0 bases at J, with 5 bases between the two ends. The CDR3 is made up of 14 amino acids.

CDR3 sequence: CASSPRGTQYF. The CDR3 nucleotides are TGTGCCAGCAGCCCTCGGGGTACGCAGTATTTT. The chain joins TRBV11-2 to TRBJ2-3, with a tentative D call TRBD2 (5 bases). CDR3 size: 11 residues. Trimming took off 5 bases at V and 8 bases at J, with 8 bases between the two ends. Germline V lookup: CDR1 SGHAT, CDR2 FQNNGV.

The chain links TRBV7-6 to TRBJ2-3, with D perhaps matching TRBD2 (6 bases). The germline V gene has CDR1 SGHVS and CDR2 FNYEAQ. Between the trimmed V and J ends, which lost 0 bases and 11 bases, there was a span of 27 bases. This CDR3 contains 18 residues. The CDR3 region is CASSLARGHRVGGSVQYF. The CDR3 nucleotides read TGTGCCAGCAGCTTAGCGCGAGGACACCGGGTAGGAGGGAGTGTGCAGTATTTT. The full variable domain, in which reference TRBV7-6 and TRBJ2-3 provide the parts outside the CDR3, is GAGVSQSPRYKVTKRGQDVALRCDPISGHVSLYWYRQALGQGPEFLTYFNYEAQQDKSGLPNDRFSAERPEGSISTLTIQRTEQRDSAMYRCASSLARGHRVGGSVQYFGPGTRLTVL.

The chain uses TRBV28 and TRBJ2-1, with D tentatively TRBD2 (6 bases). The CDR3 length is 14 residues. V lost 6 bases, J lost 7 bases, and 16 bases lay in between. CDR1 MDHEN and CDR2 SYDVKM come from the germline V gene. CDR3 amino acids: CASRHTHRENEQFF. For the CDR3, the DNA is TGTGCCAGCAGGCACACCCACCGGGAGAATGAGCAGTTCTTC.

This clonotype was counted only a few times. V and J are TRBV20-1 and TRBJ2-5; D is perhaps TRBD1 (5 bases). Trimming took 7 bases from V and 0 from J, leaving 6 bases between them. There are 11 residues in the CDR3. Germline V CDR1 and CDR2: DFQATT, SNEGSKA (reference sequence). CDR3 sequence (DNA): TGCAGTGGACAGAACCAAGAGACCCAGTACTTC. This translates into CSGQNQETQYF.

The CDR3 sequence: CASSSSSVGETQYF. Written as DNA, the CDR3 is TGTGCCAGCAGCTCGAGCTCGGTAGGAGAGACCCAGTACTTC. The J gene is TRBJ2-5, the V gene TRBV7-8; no firm D call. This CDR3 is 14 amino acids long. Germline V CDR1 and CDR2: SGHVS, FQNEAQ. Trimming removed 4 bases from V and 4 bases from J, with 13 bases in between.

The rearrangement links TRBV29-1 to TRBJ1-1; D unresolved. Trimming shortened V by 4 bases and J by 5 bases, and 14 bases separated the two germline ends. In germline, CDR1 is SQVTM, CDR2 ANQGSEA. There are 13 residues in the CDR3. CDR3 coding DNA: TGCAGCGTTGGCGGACGGTCCTTGACTGAAGCTTTCTTT. Amino acid sequence: CSVGGRSLTEAFF.

CDR3 in amino acids: CASSPGGAWGNTIYF. The CDR3 region has the DNA TGTGCCAGCAGCCCCGGGGGGGCCTGGGGAAACACCATATATTTT. The chain uses TRBV11-2 and TRBJ1-3; possible D gene TRBD1, 6 bases. This CDR3 has 15 residues. Trimming left V 5 bases short and J 4 bases short, with 15 bases between. Germline loops: CDR1 SGHAT, CDR2 FQNNGV.

This clonotype turned up a few times. The J gene is TRBJ1-1, the V gene TRBV14, with D unresolved. V was trimmed by 1 base and J by 0 bases, leaving 6 bases between them. Germline V CDR1 and CDR2: SGHDN, FVKESK. This CDR3 is 14 amino acids long. CDR3 sequence reads: CASSQASVNTEAFF. DNA of the CDR3: TGTGCCAGCAGCCAAGCTTCGGTGAACACTGAAGCTTTCTTT.